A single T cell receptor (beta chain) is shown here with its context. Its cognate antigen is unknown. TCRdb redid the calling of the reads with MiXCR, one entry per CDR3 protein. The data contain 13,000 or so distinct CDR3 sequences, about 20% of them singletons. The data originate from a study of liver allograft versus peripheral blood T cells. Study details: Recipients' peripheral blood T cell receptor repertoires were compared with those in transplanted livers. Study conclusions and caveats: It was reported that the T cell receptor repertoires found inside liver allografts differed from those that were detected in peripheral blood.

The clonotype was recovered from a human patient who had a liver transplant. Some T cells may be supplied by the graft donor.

Here the CDR3 DNA reads TGTGCCACCATTAGCGGGAGCACAGATACGCAGTATTTT. It is translated as CATISGSTDTQYF. This chain links TRBV6-6 with TRBJ2-3, with 7 bases lining up with TRBD2. V gave up 10 bases and J gave up 0 bases; unmatched junction bases: 4. This CDR3 has 13 amino acids. The V gene's germline CDR1 is MNHNY and CDR2 SVGAGI (reference sequence).